This T cell receptor (beta chain) was identified during a study of regulatory T cells in long-lasting Graves disease. Germline V gene lookup returns CDR1 LNHDA and CDR2 SQIVND (reference sequence). The length of the CDR3 is 14 residues. Trimming cost V 7 bases and J 4 bases, with 15 bases left between them. TCR beta libraries were built with iRepertoire HTBI primers and Arm-PCR of CDR3 regions. TCRdb reprocessed the multiplex PCR reads with MiXCR, giving one entry per CDR3 protein. The table records under 800,000 distinct CDR3 sequences, approximately 15% of them present only once. This clonotype has only a few counts. This sample's time point: newly diagnosed GD, antithyroid drugs for less than 3 months. Scientists built the TCR library using RNA that was extracted from PBMCs. Per American Thyroid Association guidelines, Graves' disease was diagnosed. Patients came from an endocrinology department in Xi'an, China.

These same records also appear under a second study, on T cells in Graves' hyperthyroidism and ophthalmopathy. Per that paper: The diagnoses drew upon clinical symptoms, serum thyroxine and TRAb, thyroid ultrasound and orbital computed tomography.

The sequence was collected from a woman between 25 and 40 years old with Graves disease. The V gene is TRBV19, the J gene TRBJ2-3; D assignment may be TRBD1 or TRBD2 (5 bases each). This sample comprised peripheral blood mononuclear cells (PBMCs), obtained at new diagnosis, from a patient treated with antithyroid drugs. CDR3 region: CASKGFGVADTQYF. The DNA of the CDR3 is TGTGCCAGTAAGGGGTTCGGGGTGGCAGATACGCAGTATTTT.